This T cell receptor beta chain was recovered during a study of blood T cell repertoires in COVID-19. The wider study: Italy, Spain and the United States were the sources of the convalescent and acute COVID-19 samples.

The assay was immunoSEQ multiplex PCR, and TCRdb's table has in-frame clones only and misses some. The sample comprises approximately 110,000 clones, around 88% of which are singletons, and approximately 5% rests with the top ten. Germline CDR1 MNHEY, CDR2 SMNVEV (reference sequence). CDR3 length: 16 amino acids. Unmatched junction bases numbered 10, after V lost 0 bases and J lost 6 bases. The source of this sequence is a human donor in a cohort sampled during active COVID-19. The sample comprised peripheral blood. This sequence joins TRBV27 and TRBJ2-5; 7 bases map to TRBD2. In DNA, the CDR3 is TGTGCCAGCAGTTTATCTACACGGGCTAGCGGAAAGACCCAGTACTTC. This gives the protein CASSLSTRASGKTQYF.